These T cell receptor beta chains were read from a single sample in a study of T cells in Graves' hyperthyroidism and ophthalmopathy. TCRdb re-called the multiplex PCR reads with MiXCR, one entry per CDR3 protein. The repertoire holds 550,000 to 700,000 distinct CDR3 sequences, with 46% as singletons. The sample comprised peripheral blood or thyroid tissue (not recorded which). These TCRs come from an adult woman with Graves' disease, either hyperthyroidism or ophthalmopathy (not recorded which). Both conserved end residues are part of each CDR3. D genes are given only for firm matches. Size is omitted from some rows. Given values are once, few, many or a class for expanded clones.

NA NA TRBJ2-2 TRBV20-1 CSARPLRGADNTGELFF TGCAGTGCTAGACCGCTACGAGGTGCGGACAACACCGGGGAGCTGTTTTTT
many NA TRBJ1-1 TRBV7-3 CASAYQLNTEAFF TGTGCCAGCGCGTATCAGCTGAACACTGAAGCTTTCTTT
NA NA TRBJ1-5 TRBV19 CASGTSGTVTDQPQHF TGTGCCAGCGGGACTAGCGGGACCGTTACCGATCAGCCCCAGCATTTT
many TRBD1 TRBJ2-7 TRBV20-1 CSARDTGDRLGEQYF TGCAGTGCTAGAGACACAGGGGATCGGCTGGGCGAGCAGTACTTC
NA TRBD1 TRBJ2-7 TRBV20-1 CETERTGKSEQYF TGTGAGACCGAGAGGACAGGGAAAAGCGAGCAGTACTTC
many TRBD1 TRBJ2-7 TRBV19 CARRTGRVTYEQYF TGTGCCAGGCGGACAGGGCGCGTTACCTACGAGCAGTACTTC
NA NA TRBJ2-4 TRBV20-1 CSARELAKNIQYF TGCAGTGCTAGAGAACTAGCCAAAAACATTCAGTACTTC
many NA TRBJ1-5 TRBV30 CAWARGSDQPQHF TGTGCCTGGGCTCGGGGATCCGATCAGCCCCAGCATTTT
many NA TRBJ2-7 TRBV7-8 CASQGGLEEQYF TGTGCCAGCCAAGGGGGGCTCGAAGAGCAGTACTTC
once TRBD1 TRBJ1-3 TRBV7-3 CASSPEGANYGYTSGNTIYF TGTGCCAGCAGCCCCGAGGGGGCCAACTATGGCTACACCTCTGGAAACACCATATATTTT
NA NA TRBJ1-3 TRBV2 CALQSGRADYGYTIYF TGTGCCCTACAGAGCGGGAGGGCTGACTATGGCTACACCATATATTTT
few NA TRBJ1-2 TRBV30 CAWTQGGRVTF TGTGCCTGGACCCAAGGGGGGCGCGTGACCTTC
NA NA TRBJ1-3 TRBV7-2 CASSSPPGNTIYF TGTGCCAGCAGCTCACCACCCGGAAACACCATATATTTT
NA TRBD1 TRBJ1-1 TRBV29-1 CSVKTGGAFTEAFF TGCAGCGTTAAGACAGGGGGGGCTTTCACTGAAGCTTTCTTT
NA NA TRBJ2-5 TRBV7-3 CASSQWGERETQYF TGTGCCAGCAGCCAATGGGGAGAGAGAGAGACCCAGTACTTC
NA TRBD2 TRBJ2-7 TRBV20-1 CSATGGRARSYEQYF TGCAGTGCTACAGGCGGGAGGGCCAGGTCCTACGAGCAGTACTTC
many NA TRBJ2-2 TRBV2 CASSGDTGELFF TGTGCCAGCAGTGGGGACACCGGGGAGCTGTTTTTT
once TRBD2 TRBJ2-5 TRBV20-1 CSASLRRLAGVGETQYF TGCAGTGCTAGTCTGCGGAGACTAGCGGGAGTTGGAGAGACCCAGTACTTC
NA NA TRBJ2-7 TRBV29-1 CSVQQGGEQYF TGCAGCGTTCAACAGGGTGGCGAGCAGTACTTC
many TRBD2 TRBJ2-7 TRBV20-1 CSAPLKTSASYEQYF TGCAGTGCACCGTTAAAGACTAGCGCCTCCTACGAGCAGTACTTC
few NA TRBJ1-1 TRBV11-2 CASSSLGTEAFF TGTGCCAGCAGCAGCCTGGGAACTGAAGCTTTCTTT
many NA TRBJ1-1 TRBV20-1 CSARRTDTEAFF TGCAGTGCTAGACGTACAGACACTGAAGCTTTCTTT
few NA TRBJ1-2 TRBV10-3 CAISESGGRGYTF TGTGCCATCAGTGAGTCGGGGGGTCGCGGCTACACCTTC
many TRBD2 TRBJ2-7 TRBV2 CASRVGGSDEQYF TGTGCCAGCAGGGTTGGCGGGAGCGACGAGCAGTACTTC
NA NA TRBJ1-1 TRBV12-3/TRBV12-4 CASSGTGQSNTEAFF TGTGCCAGCAGTGGAACGGGGCAGTCGAACACTGAAGCTTTCTTT
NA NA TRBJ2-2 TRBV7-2 CASSLGRELFF TGTGCCAGCAGCTTAGGGAGGGAGCTGTTTTTT